This entry lists 28 T cell receptor beta chains sequenced from one sample in a study of early T cells in non-severe SARS-CoV-2 infection. Each CDR3 protein is one row after TCRdb ran MiXCR on the 5' RACE reads. Of some 25,000 distinct CDR3 sequences listed, around 6% are singletons. The sequencing input was whole blood. The receptors were sampled from an adult who was a healthcare worker with PCR-confirmed SARS-CoV-2 infection or an uninfected control (not recorded which).

This clonotype showed up many times. CDR3 DNA: TGTGCCAGCAGCCCCTCACGCGGGGGGGCTTACAATGAGCAGTTCTTC. Its protein is CASSPSRGGAYNEQFF. The chain joins TRBV12-3 or TRBV12-4 to TRBJ2-1; TRBD2 agrees at 9 bases. V dropped 6 bases and J dropped 4; count of bases not matched to a gene: 10. This CDR3 is 16 amino acids long.

This clonotype occurred many times. The chain has TRBV12-3 or TRBV12-4 and TRBJ1-1; 9 bases are a match to TRBD1. Trimming removed 5 bases from V and 2 bases from J; junction bases left unmatched: 3. CDR3 length: 14 amino acids. This CDR3 reads CASSRDRVNTEAFF. The CDR3 nucleotides read TGTGCCAGCAGTCGGGACAGGGTAAACACTGAAGCTTTCTTT.

In DNA, the CDR3 is TGTGCCAGCAGCCATGAACGGGGAAGGCAGTACTTC. Translating it yields CASSHERGRQYF. This chain uses TRBV7-8 with TRBJ2-7; perhaps TRBD2 as D (5 bases). The germline V and J ends were trimmed by 5 bases and 9 bases, with 14 bases remaining between them. This CDR3 has 12 residues. CDR1 and CDR2 (germline): SGHVS, FQNEAQ.

This clonotype was recorded at least ten times. This chain links TRBV25-1 with TRBJ1-1; 7 bases are shared with TRBD1. Trimming took 7 bases from V and 7 from J; bases not matched to a gene: 6. Per germline, CDR1 MGHDK and CDR2 SYGVNS. This CDR3 comprises 12 residues. The CDR3 DNA reads TGTGCCAGCACGACCAGACAGGGTGAAGCTTTCTTT. Residues: CASTTRQGEAFF.

This clonotype was seen at least ten times. The chain carries TRBV6-1 and TRBJ2-5, with 9 bases identical to TRBD1. Losses at the gene ends were 2 bases for V and 1 base for J; bases not matched to a gene: 2. Germline V lookup: CDR1 MNHNS, CDR2 SASEGT. The CDR3 totals 15 residues. The CDR3 DNA reads TGTGCCAGCAGTGAAATGACAGGGGGCCAAGAGACCCAGTACTTC. Protein sequence: CASSEMTGGQETQYF.

The sample holds many counts of this clonotype. J is TRBJ2-7 and V is TRBV7-2; D unclear. The CDR3 is 14 residues long. Looked up from germline, CDR1 is SGHTA and CDR2 is FQGNSA. The V end was cut by 3 bases, the J end by 6 bases, with 15 bases between. The CDR3 DNA reads TGTGCCAGCAGCTTTATTGGAGAGTTGAGCGAGCAGTACTTC. As protein: CASSFIGELSEQYF.

This clonotype occurred a few times. The V gene is TRBV18, the J gene TRBJ2-3, with D possibly matching TRBD2 (6 bases). Trimming pared 4 bases from V and 1 base from J, leaving 12 bases between. Germline V CDR1 and CDR2: KGHSH, LQKENI. CDR3 length: 15 amino acids. The CDR3 is CASSRGEIRTDTQYF. The CDR3 DNA reads as TGTGCCAGCTCACGCGGGGAAATTCGCACAGATACGCAGTATTTT. The variable domain in full, with the rest retrieved from reference TRBV18 and TRBJ2-3, is NAGVMQNPRHLVRRRGQEARLRCSPMKGHSHVYWYRQLPEEGLKFMVYLQKENIIDESGMPKERFSAEFPKEGPSILRIQQVVRGDSAAYFCASSRGEIRTDTQYFGPGTRLTVL.

This clonotype appeared many times. The chain employs TRBV28 and TRBJ1-1; possible D gene TRBD1, 5 bases. Trimming took off 10 bases at V and 6 bases at J, with 27 bases between the two ends. Germline V gene sequence: CDR1 MDHEN, CDR2 SYDVKM. The CDR3 covers 16 residues. This CDR3 is CAIQGSGKEDQSEAFF. The CDR3 DNA follows: TGTGCCATTCAAGGTTCAGGGAAAGAGGACCAGTCTGAAGCTTTCTTT. Together with reference TRBV28 and TRBJ1-1, the CDR3 gives the full variable domain: DVKVTQSSRYLVKRTGEKVFLECVQDMDHENMFWYRQDPGLGLRLIYFSYDVKMKEKGDIPEGYSVSREKKERFSLILESASTNQTSMYLCAIQGSGKEDQSEAFFGQGTRLTVV.

This clonotype was found many times. The chain joins TRBV27 to TRBJ1-2, with D unclear. Germline CDR1 and CDR2: MNHEY and SMNVEV (reference sequence). The CDR3 covers 14 residues. V was clipped by 5 bases and J by 4 bases, with 14 bases between them. CDR3 in DNA: TGTGCCAGCAGTCTGACGGGAAACGTCTATGGCTACACCTTC. It specifies CASSLTGNVYGYTF.

This clonotype was found many times. This sequence joins TRBV7-9 and TRBJ2-7; 10 bases map to TRBD1. Germline assignment: CDR1 SEHNR and CDR2 FQNEAQ (reference sequence). This CDR3 region has 15 residues. The J segment lost 2 bases and the V segment lost 5 bases, leaving 6 bases of the junction unmatched. As DNA, the CDR3 is TGTGCCAGCAGCGAATCCGGGACAGGGGCCTACGAGCAGTACTTC. Protein sequence: CASSESGTGAYEQYF.

Ten or more counts support this clonotype. The genes are TRBV7-9 and TRBJ2-3; 10 nucleotides match TRBD2. This CDR3 has 13 amino acids. The germline CDR1 and CDR2 sequences are SEHNR and FQNEAQ (reference sequence). J lost 8 bases, V lost 7 bases, and 6 bases had no gene match. CDR3 loop: CASIRAGGITQYF. In DNA, the CDR3 is TGTGCCAGCATCAGAGCGGGGGGGATTACGCAGTATTTT.

The chain carries TRBV20-1 and TRBJ2-7, with a possible D match to TRBD1 (6 bases). CDR1 is DFQATT and CDR2 is SNEGSKA in the germline V gene (reference sequence). The length of the CDR3 is 13 residues. V lost 0 bases and J 5 bases, leaving 11 bases between the germline ends. The CDR3 nucleotides read TGCAGTGCTAGAGATCAGAACAGGGACGAGCAGTACTTC. It codes for CSARDQNRDEQYF.

In this sample, this clonotype turned up many times. This chain links TRBV29-1 with TRBJ2-3; no definite D call. This CDR3 has 14 amino acids. Trimming shortened V by 3 bases and J by 4 bases, and 14 bases separated the two germline ends. Germline CDR1 and CDR2: SQVTM and ANQGSEA. The CDR3 here is CSVDGRLASDTQYF. The CDR3 region has the DNA TGCAGCGTTGACGGCAGACTCGCATCAGATACGCAGTATTTT.

This clonotype was detected many times. The V and J genes are TRBV5-1 and TRBJ1-4; D is perhaps TRBD1 (5 bases). Germline CDR1 and CDR2: SGHRS and YFSETQ. This CDR3 has 15 residues. V was trimmed by 0 bases and J by 10 bases, leaving 16 bases between them. CDR3 bases: TGCGCCAGCAGCTTGGAAGGGGTAGGAGGTGGAAAACTGTTTTTT. This encodes CASSLEGVGGGKLFF. The variable domain in full, with the rest retrieved from reference TRBV5-1 and TRBJ1-4, is KAGVTQTPRYLIKTRGQQVTLSCSPISGHRSVSWYQQTPGQGLQFLFEYFSETQRNKGNFPGRFSGRQFSNSRSEMNVSTLELGDSALYLCASSLEGVGGGKLFFGSGTQLSVL.

This clonotype was picked up many times. The chain employs TRBV24-1 and TRBJ2-5; D not resolved. V lost 4 bases and J lost 5, with 10 bases in between. In germline, CDR1 is KGHDR, CDR2 SFDVKD. The length of the CDR3 is 13 residues. The CDR3 coding sequence is TGTGCCACCAGTGACCCCTCGACGGAGACCCAGTACTTC. Protein product: CATSDPSTETQYF.

Ten or more counts support this clonotype. This rearrangement joins TRBV4-3 to TRBJ2-7; a weak D match, TRBD2 (6 bases). This CDR3 is 14 amino acids long. Trimming removed 1 base from V and 0 bases from J, with 7 bases in between. The germline V gene has CDR1 LGHNA and CDR2 YSLEER. CDR3 sequence: CASSQVRDSYEQYF. CDR3 nucleotides: TGCGCCAGCAGCCAAGTGCGGGACTCCTACGAGCAGTACTTC.

This clonotype has ten or more counts. The CDR3, as DNA: TGTGCCAGCAGTTTAATTAAGAGGTACTATGGCTACACCTTC. Translation: CASSLIKRYYGYTF. This chain links TRBV28 with TRBJ1-2; D remains ambiguous. V lost 2 bases and J 3 bases, leaving 10 bases between the germline ends. Germline assignment: CDR1 MDHEN and CDR2 SYDVKM. This CDR3 spans 14 amino acids.

V usage is TRBV5-4 and J usage is TRBJ2-7, with 7 positions matching TRBD1. With 1 base clipped from V and 0 bases from J, the junction kept 4 bases outside the gene matches. The CDR3 is 15 amino acids. The germline CDR1 and CDR2 sequences are SGHNT and YYREEE (reference sequence). CDR3 region: CASSLMGTASYEQYF. As DNA, the CDR3 is TGTGCCAGCAGCTTGATGGGGACAGCCTCCTACGAGCAGTACTTC. The whole variable domain, filled in from reference TRBV5-4 and TRBJ2-7, reads ETGVTQSPTHLIKTRGQQVTLRCSSQSGHNTVSWYQQALGQGPQFIFQYYREEENGRGNFPPRFSGLQFPNYSSELNVNALELDDSALYLCASSLMGTASYEQYFGPGTRLTVT.

This clonotype was detected ten times or more. V and J are TRBV20-1 and TRBJ2-7, with 7 positions matching TRBD1. The germline CDR1 and CDR2 sequences are DFQATT and SNEGSKA (reference sequence). This CDR3 spans 13 amino acids. V lost 6 bases, J lost 1 base, and 6 bases stayed unmatched. The CDR3 reads CSAPTGVSYEQYF. The DNA for the CDR3 is TGCAGTGCACCTACAGGGGTATCCTACGAGCAGTACTTC.

This clonotype was recorded a few times. CDR3 protein: CASRSRTGIDTQYF. CDR3 sequence (DNA): TGTGCCAGCAGATCCCGGACCGGGATAGATACGCAGTATTTT. The rearrangement uses TRBV12-3 or TRBV12-4 and TRBJ2-3, with D possibly being TRBD2 (5 bases). The CDR3 is 14 residues long. The V and J ends lost 6 bases and 5 bases respectively, with 15 bases between them.

This clonotype has at least ten counts. The DNA is omitted, as the CDR3 cannot be located on it reliably, and the CDR3 follows TCRdb's listing. The CDR3: CISVSEAKSGDRDNSPLHF. This chain connects TRBV7-5 to TRBJ1-6; no DNA check was done on the table's D call, TRBD1. TRBV7-5 is classified as a pseudogene. The CDR3 has 19 amino acids, counting both end residues.

This clonotype was observed many times. The chain joins TRBV12-3 or TRBV12-4 to TRBJ2-1, with D tentatively TRBD2 (5 bases). CDR3 size: 14 residues. V shed 7 bases and J shed 1 base, with 11 bases lying between them. The CDR3 loop is CASTLGVSYNEQFF. The CDR3 nucleotides are TGTGCCAGCACCCTCGGGGTTTCCTACAATGAGCAGTTCTTC.

The table lists this clonotype with many counts. The chain links TRBV3-1 to TRBJ2-5, with 9 bases fitting TRBD2. The CDR3 extends over 17 amino acids. Per the germline V gene, CDR1 is LGHDT and CDR2 is YNNKEL (reference sequence). J was trimmed by 3 bases and V by 0 bases; bases with no gene match: 8. This CDR3 reads CASSQDGGLAAEETQYF. DNA of the CDR3: TGTGCCAGCAGCCAAGATGGGGGACTAGCCGCTGAAGAGACCCAGTACTTC.

Many counts were recorded for this clonotype. The genes are TRBV20-1 and TRBJ2-5; 7 bases match TRBD2. J lost 7 bases, V lost 1 base, and 9 bases had no gene match. The CDR3 is 14 amino acids. The germline V gene has CDR1 DFQATT and CDR2 SNEGSKA (reference sequence). This CDR3 is CSARGVGGERTQYF. Here the CDR3 DNA reads TGCAGTGCTAGAGGCGTTGGGGGGGAGAGGACCCAGTACTTC.

In its sample, this clonotype was seen a few times. This chain links TRBV13 with TRBJ2-7; TRBD1 agrees at 7 bases. Germline trimming cut 5 bases from V and 5 bases from J; bases unmatched to any gene: 9. CDR1 and CDR2 (germline): PRHDT, FYEKMQ (reference sequence). CDR3 length: 14 residues. Written as DNA, the CDR3 is TGTGCCAGCAGCCCCAATCCGACAGGGAACGAGCAGTACTTC. It encodes CASSPNPTGNEQYF.

In this sample, this clonotype turned up many times. The V call is TRBV6-5, the J call TRBJ1-5; 9 positions match TRBD1. V lost 2 bases to trimming and J lost 4 bases; unmatched junction nucleotides: 6. Germline-derived CDR1 and CDR2 are MNHEY and SVGAGI. The CDR3 has 16 amino acids. Written as DNA, the CDR3 is TGTGCCAGCAGTTACGCGGGGACAGGGACAAATCAGCCCCAGCATTTT. Translating it yields CASSYAGTGTNQPQHF.

V and J are TRBV4-1 and TRBJ2-3; unclear D gene. The V gene lost 0 bases and the J gene lost 2 bases, with 9 bases spanning the gap. Germline V gene sequence: CDR1 MGHRA, CDR2 YSYEKL. The CDR3 is 15 residues long. CDR3 nucleotide sequence: TGCGCCAGCAGCCAAGAGAAGGAATTCACAGATACGCAGTATTTT. This codes for CASSQEKEFTDTQYF.

This clonotype was counted a few times. The V call is TRBV28, the J call TRBJ2-1, with 10 nucleotides matching TRBD2. The CDR3 has 15 residues. V trimming: 6 bases; J trimming: 1 base; junction bases outside the gene matches: 3. From germline, CDR1 is MDHEN and CDR2 SYDVKM. CDR3 bases: TGTGCCAGCAGACCTAGCGGGGGATCCTACAATGAGCAGTTCTTC. Its translation: CASRPSGGSYNEQFF.